Included here is one T cell receptor beta chain sequence, with context. Original methodology: The authors estimated nucleated cell counts from reference gene primer amplification. The assay was immunoSEQ multiplex PCR, and TCRdb's table has in-frame clones only and misses some. The V and J calls and clone size come from that table; D and trimming were worked out from the DNA. This table holds about 91,000 clones, around 82% found once. The data belong to a study of blood T cell repertoires in COVID-19. At the level of the study: COVID-19 samples from acute and convalescent phases originated in the United States, Italy and Spain. PBMCs, B-cell-depleted T cells, or T cells were the source of the cDNA or gDNA that made up the material.

This CDR3 region has 16 residues. Germline lookup yields CDR1 WSHSY and CDR2 SAAADI. V was clipped by 7 bases and J by 0 bases, with 16 bases between them. Sequencing was carried out using peripheral blood. The TCR was taken from a man aged 45-60 years with active or convalescent COVID-19. V is TRBV10-2 and J is TRBJ2-1, with a tentative D call TRBD1 (6 bases). CDR3 in amino acids: CASTPGRGSSYNEQFF. In DNA form, the CDR3 reads TGCGCCAGCACCCCAGGAAGGGGGAGCTCCTACAATGAGCAGTTCTTC.